The subject of this entry is one T cell receptor (beta chain). The CDR3 is 16 residues long. Trimming at V came to 4 bases and at J to 2 bases, leaving 6 bases not matched to a gene. Germline CDR1 and CDR2: MNHEY and SVGEGT. The data derive from a study of blood T cells in healthy people across ages. Through a sample-barcoded 5' primer and a J-beta primer mix, a second PCR was run for roughly 6 to 11 cycles. TCRdb ran MiXCR on the 5' RACE reads and lists one entry per CDR3 protein. The sample has 500,000 to 700,000 distinct CDR3 sequences; 25% to 30% are singletons. The chain is built from TRBV6-2 or TRBV6-3 and TRBJ2-1; 9 positions agree with TRBD2. Material for sequencing was blood. This clonotype was sampled from an elderly woman in good health. The CDR3 loop reads CASSWLAGITYNEQFF. The CDR3 DNA is TGTGCCAGCAGTTGGCTAGCGGGGATTACCTACAATGAGCAGTTCTTC.